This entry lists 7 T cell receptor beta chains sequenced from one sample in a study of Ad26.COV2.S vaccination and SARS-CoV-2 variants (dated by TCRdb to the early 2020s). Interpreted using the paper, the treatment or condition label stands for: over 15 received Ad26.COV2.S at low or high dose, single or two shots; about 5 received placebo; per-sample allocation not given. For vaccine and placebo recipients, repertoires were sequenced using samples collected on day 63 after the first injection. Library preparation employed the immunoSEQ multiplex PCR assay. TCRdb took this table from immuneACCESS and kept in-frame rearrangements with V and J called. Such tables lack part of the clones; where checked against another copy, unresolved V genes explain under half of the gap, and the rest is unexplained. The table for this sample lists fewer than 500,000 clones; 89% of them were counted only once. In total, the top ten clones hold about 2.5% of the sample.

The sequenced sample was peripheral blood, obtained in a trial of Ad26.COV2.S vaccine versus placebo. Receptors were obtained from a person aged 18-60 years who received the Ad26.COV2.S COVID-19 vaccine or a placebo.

CDR3 DNA sequence: TGTGCCAGCTCCCTCTTGAGGGGAAGGGGCAATGAGCAGTTCTTC. Its translation: CASSLLRGRGNEQFF. This rearrangement joins TRBV18 to TRBJ2-1; D is possibly TRBD1 or TRBD2 (5 bases each). Germline V gene lookup returns CDR1 KGHSH and CDR2 LQKENI. With 6 bases removed from V and 6 bases from J, the gap between germline ends came to 18 bases. The CDR3 covers 15 residues.

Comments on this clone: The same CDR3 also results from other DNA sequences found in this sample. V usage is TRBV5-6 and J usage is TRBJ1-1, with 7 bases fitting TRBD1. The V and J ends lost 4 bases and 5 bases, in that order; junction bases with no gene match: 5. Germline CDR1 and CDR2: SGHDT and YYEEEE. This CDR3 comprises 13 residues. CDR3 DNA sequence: TGTGCCAGCAGCCTGCCCAGGGGGACTGAAGCTTTCTTT. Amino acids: CASSLPRGTEAFF.

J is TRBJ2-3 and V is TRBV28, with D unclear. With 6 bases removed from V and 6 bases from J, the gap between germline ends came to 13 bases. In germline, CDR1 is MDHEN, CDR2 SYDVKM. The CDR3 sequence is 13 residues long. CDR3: CASRETLGDTQYF. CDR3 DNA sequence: TGTGCCAGCAGAGAGACTCTCGGGGATACGCAGTATTTT. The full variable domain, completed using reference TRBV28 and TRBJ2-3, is DVKVTQSSRYLVKRTGEKVFLECVQDMDHENMFWYRQDPGLGLRLIYFSYDVKMKEKGDIPEGYSVSREKKERFSLILESASTNQTSMYLCASRETLGDTQYFGPGTRLTVL.

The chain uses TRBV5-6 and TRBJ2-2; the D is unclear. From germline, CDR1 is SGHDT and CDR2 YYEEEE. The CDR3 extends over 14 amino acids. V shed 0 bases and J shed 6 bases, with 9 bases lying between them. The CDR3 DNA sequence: TGTGCCAGCAGCTTGGGTAGTTGGTCCGGGGAGCTGTTTTTT. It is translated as CASSLGSWSGELFF.

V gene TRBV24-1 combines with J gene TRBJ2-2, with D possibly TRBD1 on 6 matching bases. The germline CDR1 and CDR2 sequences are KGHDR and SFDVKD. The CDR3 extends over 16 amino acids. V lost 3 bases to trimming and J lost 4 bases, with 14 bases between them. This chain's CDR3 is CATSDPGRGGTGELFF. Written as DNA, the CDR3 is TGTGCCACCAGTGATCCAGGCAGGGGTGGCACCGGGGAGCTGTTTTTT.

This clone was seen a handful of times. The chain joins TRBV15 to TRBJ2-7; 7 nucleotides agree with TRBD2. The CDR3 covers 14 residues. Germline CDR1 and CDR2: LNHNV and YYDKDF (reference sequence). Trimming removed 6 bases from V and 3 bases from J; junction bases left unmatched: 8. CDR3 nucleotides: TGTGCCACCAGTATTGGACTAGAGAACTACGAGCAGTACGTC. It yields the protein CATSIGLENYEQYV.

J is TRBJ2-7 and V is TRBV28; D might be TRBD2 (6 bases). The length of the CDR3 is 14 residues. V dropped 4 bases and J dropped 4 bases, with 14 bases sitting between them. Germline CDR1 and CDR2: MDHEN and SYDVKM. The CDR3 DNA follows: TGTGCCAGCAGTTCCCCGGGACTGCCATACGAGCAGTACGTC. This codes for CASSSPGLPYEQYV.